The 14 T cell receptor beta chains below all came from one sample that was sequenced in a study of blood T cell repertoires in COVID-19. TCRdb's copy holds only in-frame clones and misses some; the assay was immunoSEQ multiplex PCR. This table has some 420,000 clones, more than 80% appearing once. Sequenced sample: PBMCs or T cells enriched from blood (not recorded which). These receptors came from a young man who had recovered from COVID-19.

The chain carries TRBV28 and TRBJ1-5; D not resolved. The germline V gene encodes CDR1 MDHEN and CDR2 SYDVKM. The CDR3 extends over 14 amino acids. V lost 3 bases, J lost 0 bases, and 6 bases lay in between. CDR3 protein: CASSFLLSNQPQHF. DNA of the CDR3: TGTGCCAGCAGTTTTCTACTTAGCAATCAGCCCCAGCATTTT.

The genes are TRBV4-1 and TRBJ1-4, with D possibly TRBD1 on 5 matching bases. Germline V lookup: CDR1 MGHRA, CDR2 YSYEKL. The V end was cut by 5 bases, the J end by 5 bases, with 15 bases between. CDR3 length: 15 residues. The CDR3 nucleotides read TGCGCCAGCAGCTCCTATTGGAGGGGAAATGAAAAACTGTTTTTT. Its translation is CASSSYWRGNEKLFF.

This chain connects TRBV10-3 to TRBJ2-1; D gene unclear. V dropped 11 bases and J dropped 10 bases, with 18 bases sitting between them. CDR3 size: 12 residues. CDR1 and CDR2 (germline): ENHRY, SYGVKD. This chain's CDR3 is CAHHSSTGEQFF. CDR3 nucleotide sequence: TGTGCCCATCACAGCTCGACCGGAGAGCAGTTCTTC.

The chain employs TRBV12-5 and TRBJ2-4; perhaps TRBD2 as D (5 bases). V lost 6 bases, J lost 3 bases, and 12 bases lay in between. Germline CDR1 is LGHNT and CDR2 is FRNRAP. There are 14 residues in the CDR3. The CDR3 loop reads CASGRGEGKNIQYF. The CDR3 DNA sequence: TGTGCTAGTGGCCGGGGTGAGGGCAAAAACATTCAGTACTTC.

The chain combines TRBV30 with TRBJ1-1, with 8 bases identical to TRBD1. The CDR3 contains 13 residues. CDR1 and CDR2 from the germline V gene are GTSNPN and SVGIG (reference sequence). J was trimmed by 8 bases and V by 2 bases; bases with no gene match: 7. This CDR3 reads CAWSTRTGSEAFF. CDR3 sequence (DNA): TGTGCCTGGAGTACCAGGACAGGGTCAGAAGCTTTCTTT.

The gene calls are TRBV11-2 and TRBJ2-1; D remains ambiguous. Trimming removed 8 bases at V and 0 bases at J, with 14 bases between. Germline assignment: CDR1 SGHAT and CDR2 FQNNGV. This CDR3 region has 15 residues. CDR3 amino acids: CASSDGGSSYNEQFF. The CDR3 DNA reads TGTGCCAGCTCCGATGGCGGTAGCTCCTACAATGAGCAGTTCTTC. The whole variable domain, filled in from reference TRBV11-2 and TRBJ2-1, reads EAGVAQSPRYKIIEKRQSVAFWCNPISGHATLYWYQQILGQGPKLLIQFQNNGVVDDSQLPKDRFSAERLKGVDSTLKIQPAKLEDSAVYLCASSDGGSSYNEQFFGPGTRLTVL.

This clone was counted between two and nine times. The chain carries TRBV15 and TRBJ2-3; D might be TRBD2 (5 bases). Trimming removed 0 bases from V and 5 bases from J, with 15 bases in between. The CDR3 totals 16 residues. Germline V gives CDR1 LNHNV, CDR2 YYDKDF (reference sequence). In DNA form, the CDR3 reads TGTGCCACCAGCAGAGAGAGGGCCACCGCTGGAGATACGCAGTATTTT. Its translation: CATSRERATAGDTQYF.

The gene calls are TRBV13 and TRBJ1-1; D is unclear. In germline, CDR1 is PRHDT, CDR2 FYEKMQ (reference sequence). The germline V and J ends were trimmed by 1 base and 11 bases, with 8 bases remaining between them. The CDR3 runs to 11 residues. The CDR3 sequence is CASSLARRAFF. In nucleotides, the CDR3 is TGTGCCAGCAGCTTAGCCCGCAGGGCTTTCTTT.

The chain joins TRBV3-1 (or the pseudogene TRBV3-2) to TRBJ2-2, with D uncertain. This CDR3 contains 16 residues. The ends were cut back, 3 bases at V and 5 bases at J, with 16 bases in the middle. CDR1 is LGHDT, CDR2 YNNKEL, per germline (reference sequence). As DNA, the CDR3 is TGTGCCAGCAGCCACGAACTTTGGGCGTCAACCGGGGAGCTGTTTTTT. Translating it yields CASSHELWASTGELFF.

The CDR3 protein is CASSLGQSYEQYF. The CDR3 DNA reads as TGTGCCAGCAGCCTGGGACAGTCCTACGAGCAGTACTTC. The chain links TRBV11-2 to TRBJ2-7, with 7 bases fitting TRBD1. Germline lookup yields CDR1 SGHAT and CDR2 FQNNGV. V gave up 5 bases and J gave up 1 base; unmatched junction bases: 2. This CDR3 contains 13 residues.

The chain combines TRBV28 with TRBJ1-5, with TRBD1 as a possible D gene (5 bases). The CDR3 is 16 amino acids. Germline loops: CDR1 MDHEN, CDR2 SYDVKM. Trimming removed 6 bases from V and 2 bases from J, with 17 bases in between. The CDR3 bases are TGTGCCAGCAGCCCACTGTCAAAAGGGGGCAATCAGCCCCAGCATTTT. Protein: CASSPLSKGGNQPQHF. The variable domain in full, with the rest retrieved from reference TRBV28 and TRBJ1-5, is DVKVTQSSRYLVKRTGEKVFLECVQDMDHENMFWYRQDPGLGLRLIYFSYDVKMKEKGDIPEGYSVSREKKERFSLILESASTNQTSMYLCASSPLSKGGNQPQHFGDGTRLSIL.

The rearrangement joins TRBV7-2 to TRBJ1-2; 8 bases line up with TRBD1. V was pared by 5 bases and J by 1 base, with 6 bases of the junction left unmatched. Germline V gives CDR1 SGHTA, CDR2 FQGNSA. The CDR3 extends over 15 amino acids. CDR3 amino acids: CASSPQGGLNYGYTF. CDR3 DNA: TGTGCCAGCAGCCCACAGGGGGGGCTTAACTATGGCTACACCTTC.

J is TRBJ1-1 and V is TRBV18; 11 bases fit TRBD1. This CDR3 has 16 amino acids. CDR1 is KGHSH, CDR2 LQKENI, per germline. V shed 3 bases, J shed 1 base, and the junction held 4 bases outside the gene matches. The CDR3 DNA follows: TGTGCCAGCTCACCCCCTGGGACAGGGGGGAACACTGAAGCTTTCTTT. This translates into CASSPPGTGGNTEAFF.

The rearrangement uses TRBV30 and TRBJ2-7; possibly TRBD2 for D (5 bases). Germline V lookup: CDR1 GTSNPN, CDR2 SVGIG (reference sequence). Trimming pared 2 bases from V and 1 base from J, leaving 9 bases between. The CDR3 has 13 amino acids. The CDR3 nucleotides read TGTGCCTGGAGTAATAGGAGGTCCTACGAGCAGTACTTC. Translated, it gives CAWSNRRSYEQYF.